This T cell receptor (beta chain) was recovered during a study of shared clonotypes between healthy human individuals. Across the whole study: Per-donor plates numbered three CD4 naive, three CD4 memory, two CD8 naive and one CD8 memory. Study-wide results and caveats: A few donors held around 5% of naive CD4 clonotypes in common.

Generated by immunoSEQ multiplex PCR, the TCRdb table keeps only in-frame clones and is missing some. In the table there are fewer than 1.6 million clones, just under 99% of which are singletons. A CD45RA-negative memory subset and a CD45RA+ naive subset were separated from the CD4+ cells. V was cut by 5 bases and J by 5 bases, with 18 bases left in between. Germline loops: CDR1 MDHEN, CDR2 SYDVKM. The CDR3 totals 15 residues. A remark on this clone: Its antigen is not identified.

This sequence was found in a man aged 30 to 39 in good health. Material for sequencing was naive CD4+ T cells sorted from blood. Documented subset: CD45RA+ positively selected. The chain carries TRBV28 and TRBJ1-2, with D possibly TRBD1 on 5 matching bases. The CDR3 DNA is TGTGCCAGCAGTCCCTGGGAAAGAGGGGTGTATGGCTACACCTTC. Its protein product is CASSPWERGVYGYTF.